These T cell receptor beta chains were read from a single sample in a study of shared clonotypes between healthy human individuals. Measured with immunoSEQ multiplex PCR; TCRdb has only the in-frame clones, and not every one. Among about 820,000 clones, about 91% were seen once, and the ten largest hold less than 25%. Source material: naive CD8+ T cells sorted from blood. The receptors originated from a man under 40 in good health. Both conserved end residues are part of each CDR3. A D gene is named only where the DNA matches it firmly. Only some rows state a clone size, as once, few, many or a class for expanded clones.

cdr3_aa	cdr3_nt	d_call	j_call	clone_size	v_call
CASSPPGTGYNEQFF	TGTGCCAGCAGCCCCCCCGGGACAGGTTACAATGAGCAGTTCTTC	TRBD1	TRBJ2-1	once	TRBV7-8
CASSYSGEGSYEQYF	TGTGCCAGCAGTTACTCGGGGGAGGGCTCCTACGAGCAGTACTTC	TRBD2	TRBJ2-7	once	TRBV6-6
CSVASRGNEQFF	TGCAGCGTTGCAAGTCGGGGGAATGAGCAGTTCTTC	.	TRBJ2-1	.	TRBV29-1
CASSSGRAYEQYF	TGTGCCAGCAGTTCCGGGAGGGCCTACGAGCAGTACTTC	TRBD2	TRBJ2-7	.	TRBV27
CASSLVAGTQETQYF	TGTGCCAGCAGCTTAGTTGCCGGGACCCAAGAGACCCAGTACTTC	.	TRBJ2-5	.	TRBV7-8
CASSYSHFYGYTF	TGTGCCAGCAGTTATTCACACTTCTATGGCTACACCTTC	.	TRBJ1-2	.	TRBV6-5
CASTQLLRQTTGELFF	TGTGCCAGCACCCAACTACTAAGACAGACCACCGGGGAGCTGTTTTTT	.	TRBJ2-2	.	TRBV28
CASSLWASGRQDTQYF	TGTGCCAGCAGCTTATGGGCTAGCGGGAGGCAAGATACGCAGTATTTT	TRBD2	TRBJ2-3	.	TRBV7-9
CASSFLGGQETQYF	TGTGCCAGCAGCTTTTTGGGGGGTCAAGAGACCCAGTACTTC	.	TRBJ2-5	.	TRBV11-2
CASRPTSEDTQYF	TGTGCCAGCAGACCGACTAGCGAAGATACGCAGTATTTT	TRBD2	TRBJ2-3	once	TRBV11-2
CASRDSYAYEQYF	TGTGCCAGCCGGGACAGTTATGCCTACGAGCAGTACTTC	TRBD1	TRBJ2-7	.	TRBV27
CASRAGTRNPNEQFF	TGTGCCAGCAGAGCCGGGACTAGAAACCCCAATGAGCAGTTCTTC	TRBD2	TRBJ2-1	.	TRBV28
CASSPGQGFIQYF	TGTGCCAGCAGCCCGGGACAGGGATTCATTCAGTACTTC	TRBD1	TRBJ2-4	.	TRBV11-2
CASSSRNAGQFF	TGTGCCAGCAGCTCCCGGAATGCCGGGCAGTTCTTC	.	TRBJ2-1	few	TRBV7-6
CASSDPWQFF	TGTGCCAGCAGTGACCCGTGGCAGTTCTTC	.	TRBJ2-1	once	TRBV2
CASSPAGTENYNEQFF	TGTGCCAGCAGCCCCGCCGGGACTGAAAACTACAATGAGCAGTTCTTC	.	TRBJ2-1	.	TRBV9
CASSFRGGYEQYF	TGTGCCAGCAGCTTCCGCGGGGGCTACGAGCAGTACTTC	TRBD2	TRBJ2-7	.	TRBV7-8
CASSFRRDRGTDTQYF	TGTGCCAGCAGCTTCCGCCGGGACAGGGGTACAGATACGCAGTATTTT	TRBD1	TRBJ2-3	.	TRBV7-9
CASSLGVKQFF	TGTGCCAGTAGTTTAGGTGTTAAGCAGTTCTTC	.	TRBJ2-1	.	TRBV19
CASSPRQGGETQYF	TGTGCCAGCAGTCCCAGACAGGGCGGGGAGACCCAGTACTTC	TRBD1	TRBJ2-5	few	TRBV28
CASSLPGPRFEQYF	TGTGCCAGCAGCTTGCCGGGACCGCGTTTTGAGCAGTACTTC	.	TRBJ2-7	.	TRBV7-9
CATSSGLAGLYNEQFF	TGTGCCACCAGCTCAGGACTAGCGGGTTTGTACAATGAGCAGTTCTTC	TRBD2	TRBJ2-1	.	TRBV15
CAWSHENYEQYF	TGTGCCTGGAGTCACGAAAATTACGAGCAGTACTTC	.	TRBJ2-7	.	TRBV30
CVVKRDRGNLYSNQPQHF	TGCGTAGTAAAGAGGGACAGGGGAAACTTATATAGCAATCAGCCCCAGCATTTT	TRBD1	TRBJ1-5	.	TRBV5-1
CASSLGQNGYTF	TGCGCCAGCAGCCTCGGACAGAATGGCTACACCTTC	.	TRBJ1-2	.	TRBV5-1
CATSSDRDQAKNIQYF	TGTGCCACCAGCAGCGACAGGGACCAAGCCAAAAACATTCAGTACTTC	TRBD1	TRBJ2-4	.	TRBV15
CASSLAEGSVIYEQYF	TGTGCCAGCAGCTTAGCCGAGGGGTCGGTGATCTACGAGCAGTACTTC	.	TRBJ2-7	.	TRBV7-6
CASRYLGGETQYF	TGTGCCAGCAGGTATCTAGGGGGAGAGACCCAGTACTTC	.	TRBJ2-5	.	TRBV28
CASSRREGEAKNIQYF	TGTGCCAGCAGTCGACGGGAAGGGGAAGCCAAAAACATTCAGTACTTC	.	TRBJ2-4	once	TRBV28
CASRPLISGIKEEQFF	TGTGCCAGCCGTCCCCTAATTAGCGGGATTAAGGAAGAGCAGTTCTTC	TRBD2	TRBJ2-1	.	TRBV27
CASSQDLGPSYEQYF	TGCGCCAGCAGCCAAGACTTGGGGCCTTCCTACGAGCAGTACTTC	.	TRBJ2-7	.	TRBV4-3
CASSVQGANEKLFF	TGTGCCAGCAGTGTTCAGGGGGCTAATGAAAAACTGTTTTTT	TRBD1	TRBJ1-4	.	TRBV2
CASTGRTYHEQYF	TGTGCCAGTACGGGGCGGACGTACCACGAGCAGTACTTC	.	TRBJ2-7	.	TRBV27
CATQVGITEAFF	TGTGCCACCCAGGTGGGGATCACTGAAGCTTTCTTT	.	TRBJ1-1	.	TRBV19
CASSTGTASYEQYF	TGTGCCAGCAGCACCGGGACGGCTTCCTACGAGCAGTACTTC	.	TRBJ2-7	once	TRBV13
CASSPVRREGYF	TGTGCCAGCAGCCCCGTACGGCGGGAGGGGTATTTT	TRBD2	TRBJ2-3	.	TRBV7-9